One T cell receptor (beta chain) is described in this entry. Which antigen it targets is not known. No quality values exist for individual bases; no much larger clone is one base distant. The data derive from a study of CD8+CD57+ T cells in acquired aplastic anemia (dated by TCRdb to 2017 to 2018). Regarding the research as a whole: On average, sorted CD4+ and CD8+ cells yielded around 3.5 ug of extracted DNA, with a range of about 0.17 to 27.4 ug. The research as a whole found: No significant difference in CD8+ Simpson's diversity was found between patients and healthy controls (P=0.060). Although roughly 29 CD8+ CDR3 sequences were shared by patients and controls, these sequences appeared highly expressed in patients and within the immunodominant clones of patients.

From the germline V gene, CDR1 is SGHRS and CDR2 is YFSETQ. The CDR3 numbers 15 residues from cysteine through phenylalanine. Kept here is only the CDR3 DNA, which spans 45 bases and is read in frame from base 1. Relative to germline, V is missing 5 bases and J is missing 3 bases, with 9 bases of the junction outside any gene match. The study deep-sequenced TCR repertoires of sorted CD4+ and CD8+ blood T cells from severe aplastic anemia patients and healthy subjects. Ficoll-Paque density gradient centrifugation was used to isolate peripheral blood mononuclear cells. Before DNA extraction, CD4+ and CD8+ T cells were sorted by FACS or by magnetic beads. Profiling of TCR beta VDJ combinations and CDR3 sequences used genomic DNA as the template. An Illumina HiSeq 2000 was the platform used for TCR repertoire sequencing. In the source study's methods: Repertoires were assessed using TRBV/TRBJ rearrangement plots, CDR3 size and DJ length profiles, and Simpson's diversity index. The most abundant DNA sequence in the deep sequencing data was taken as the immunodominant clone. CDR3 amino acid sequences were screened for sharing across subjects and compared with published repertoires and the VDJdb database. TCRdb reworked the public reads: Q25 trimming with fastp, MiXCR clone assembly, productive beta chains retained. Entries that share a CDR3 protein sequence are merged under the most common genes and DNA. The V and J calls were determined by TCRdb, not by the authors. This sample comprises some 280,000 distinct CDR3 sequences, roughly 50% of them detected only once. Approximately 8% of the sample rests with the top ten.

The origin of this receptor is a human donor with severe aplastic anemia or a healthy control (not recorded which). This chain joins TRBV5-1 to TRBJ1-1; 8 of the junction bases match TRBD1. The sequenced sample consisted of sorted CD4+, CD8+, or CD8+CD57+ T cells (not recorded which) from PBMCs. Read as DNA, the sequence is TGCGCCAGCAGACAGAGGACAGGGATCTACACTGAAGCTTTCTTT. It specifies CASRQRTGIYTEAFF.